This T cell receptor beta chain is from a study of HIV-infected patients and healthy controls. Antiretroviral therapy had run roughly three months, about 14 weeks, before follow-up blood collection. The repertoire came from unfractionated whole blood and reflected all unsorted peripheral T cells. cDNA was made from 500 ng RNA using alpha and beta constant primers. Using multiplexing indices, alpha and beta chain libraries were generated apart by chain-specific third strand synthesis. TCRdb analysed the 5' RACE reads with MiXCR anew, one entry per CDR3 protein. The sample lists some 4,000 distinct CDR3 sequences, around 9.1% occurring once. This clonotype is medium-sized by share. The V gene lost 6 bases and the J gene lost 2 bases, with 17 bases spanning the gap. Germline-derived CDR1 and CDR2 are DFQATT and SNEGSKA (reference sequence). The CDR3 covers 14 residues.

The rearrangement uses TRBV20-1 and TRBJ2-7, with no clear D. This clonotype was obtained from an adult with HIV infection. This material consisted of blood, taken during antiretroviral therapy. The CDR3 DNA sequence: TGCAGTGCCACCATTTACGGACCAACCTACGAGCAGTACTTC. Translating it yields CSATIYGPTYEQYF.